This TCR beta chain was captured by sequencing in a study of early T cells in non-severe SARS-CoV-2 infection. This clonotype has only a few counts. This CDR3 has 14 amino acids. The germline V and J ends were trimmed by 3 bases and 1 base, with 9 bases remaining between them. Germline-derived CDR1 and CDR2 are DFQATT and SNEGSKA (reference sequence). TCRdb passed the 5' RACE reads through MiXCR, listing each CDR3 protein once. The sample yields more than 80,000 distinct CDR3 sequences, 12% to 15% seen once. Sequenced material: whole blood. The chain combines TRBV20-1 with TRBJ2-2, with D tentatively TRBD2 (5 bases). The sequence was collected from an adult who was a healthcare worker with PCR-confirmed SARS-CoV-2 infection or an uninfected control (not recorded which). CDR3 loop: CSASGGLNTGELFF. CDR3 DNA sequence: TGCAGTGCTAGTGGCGGGTTGAACACCGGGGAGCTGTTTTTT.